This entry features one T cell receptor beta chain sequence. Antigen unknown. A read error is possible here, since a much larger clone lies one base away. MiXCR, run by TCRdb on the PCR reads, gives a single entry per CDR3 protein. The sample lists about 500,000 distinct CDR3 sequences; around 23% were seen once. This sample is part of a study of molecular identifiers for immune sequencing clone quantification. Study observations and caveats: Clonotypes topping 20 RNA copies carried over 99% of effector molecules but under 1% of naive ones.

The CDR3 contains 13 residues. V dropped 1 base and J dropped 6 bases, with 10 bases sitting between them. In germline, CDR1 is SGHVS, CDR2 FNYEAQ. The chain uses TRBV7-6 and TRBJ2-7; possible D gene TRBD2, 5 bases. Specimen: naive CD8+ T cells from blood, with Jurkat cell RNA spiked in. The subset is: FACS-sorted CD8+CD4-CCR7+CD45RA+ naive T cells. This receptor was identified in a human donor in good health. Some libraries in this study had Jurkat cell RNA spiked in. CDR3 nucleotides: TGTGCCAGCAGCTTAGGGAGGTTGAGCGAGCAGTACTTC. Translated: CASSLGRLSEQYF.